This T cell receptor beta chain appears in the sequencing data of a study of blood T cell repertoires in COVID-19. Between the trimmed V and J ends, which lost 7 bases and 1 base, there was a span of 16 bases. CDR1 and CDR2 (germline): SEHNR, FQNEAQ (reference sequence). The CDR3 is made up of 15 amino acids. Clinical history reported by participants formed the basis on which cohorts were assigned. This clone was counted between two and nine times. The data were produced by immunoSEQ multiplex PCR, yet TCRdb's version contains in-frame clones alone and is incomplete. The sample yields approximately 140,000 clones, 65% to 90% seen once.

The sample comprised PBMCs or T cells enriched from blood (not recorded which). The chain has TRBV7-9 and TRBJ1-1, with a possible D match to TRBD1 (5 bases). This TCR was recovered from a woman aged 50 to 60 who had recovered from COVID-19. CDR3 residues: CASNSDIGQNTEAFF. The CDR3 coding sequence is TGTGCCAGCAACTCGGACATAGGCCAGAACACTGAAGCTTTCTTT.